The T cell receptor beta chain under discussion was sequenced for a study of cytomegalovirus exposure and HLA in healthy donors. Regarding the study as a whole: Indistinguishability led to the exclusion of some V segments, TRBV6-2 and TRBV6-3 included. The study designated around 150 TCR beta chains cytomegalovirus-associated.

The CDR3 totals 14 residues. The germline gives CDR1 SEHNR, CDR2 FQNEAQ (reference sequence). Trimming took off 3 bases at V and 0 bases at J, with 5 bases between the two ends. The primer mix had 60 Vbeta and 13 Jbeta primers. Assay used: immunoSEQ multiplex PCR; TCRdb lists only in-frame clones, some missing. Of about 120,000 clones detected, more than 80% appear once; the ten largest clones hold just over 2.5%. On this clone: The antigen remains undetermined.

This receptor was obtained from a man in his thirties or forties in good health and CMV-seronegative. The chain joins TRBV7-9 to TRBJ1-4; D not resolved. The sequenced material came from PBMCs. CDR3 in DNA: TGTGCCAGCAGCTTGTCAGCAACTAATGAAAAACTGTTTTTT. Amino acid sequence: CASSLSATNEKLFF. The complete variable domain, with remaining parts taken from reference TRBV7-9 and TRBJ1-4, reads DTGVSQNPRHKITKRGQNVTFRCDPISEHNRLYWYRQTLGQGPEFLTYFQNEAQLEKSRLLSDRFSAERPKGSFSTLEIQRTEQGDSAMYLCASSLSATNEKLFFGSGTQLSVL.